The 10 T cell receptor beta chains presented below share a single source sample, sequenced in a study of cytomegalovirus exposure and HLA in healthy donors. The PCR had 60 Vbeta and 13 Jbeta primers. TCRdb keeps only in-frame clones here, not all; method: immunoSEQ multiplex PCR. The profile shows approximately 78,000 clones, around 70% of them singletons. Sequenced sample: PBMCs. These receptor sequences come from a man aged 35-49 years in good health and CMV-seropositive.

The rearrangement joins TRBV5-1 to TRBJ2-3; possible D gene TRBD2, 5 bases. Per the germline V gene, CDR1 is SGHRS and CDR2 is YFSETQ. The CDR3 runs to 14 residues. V lost 3 bases and J lost 0, with 8 bases in between. The CDR3 DNA sequence: TGCGCCAGCAGCTCCGAGCGGAGCACAGATACGCAGTATTTT. Amino acids: CASSSERSTDTQYF.

The chain couples TRBV19 to TRBJ1-5; 7 bases fit TRBD1. Germline CDR1 is LNHDA and CDR2 is SQIVND (reference sequence). This CDR3 spans 16 amino acids. The trim removed 7 bases at V and 5 bases at J, leaving 14 bases unmatched. The CDR3 region is CASNDGVRDSYQPQHF. The CDR3 bases are TGTGCCAGTAATGATGGGGTCCGGGACAGTTATCAGCCCCAGCATTTT.

This chain joins TRBV9 and TRBJ2-3, with 7 bases fitting TRBD2. The junction had 8 bases not matched to a gene; V was cut back by 4 bases and J by 6 bases. The CDR3 contains 14 residues. The germline CDR1 and CDR2 sequences are SGDLS and YYNGEE. DNA for the CDR3: TGTGCCAGCAGCTGGGGGGGGAGTCAGGATACGCAGTATTTT. Translation: CASSWGGSQDTQYF.

This clone was observed a single time. The rearrangement links TRBV11-2 to TRBJ1-1; no firm D call. Germline V gene sequence: CDR1 SGHAT, CDR2 FQNNGV. The CDR3 consists of 11 residues. V was trimmed by 3 bases and J by 7 bases, leaving 6 bases between them. The CDR3 loop is CASSFNGEAFF. Written as DNA, the CDR3 is TGTGCCAGCAGCTTCAACGGTGAAGCTTTCTTT. Variable domain in full (rest from reference TRBV11-2 and TRBJ1-1): EAGVAQSPRYKIIEKRQSVAFWCNPISGHATLYWYQQILGQGPKLLIQFQNNGVVDDSQLPKDRFSAERLKGVDSTLKIQPAKLEDSAVYLCASSFNGEAFFGQGTRLTVV.

This clone came up a few times. The J gene is TRBJ2-7, the V gene TRBV5-6, with 10 bases that match TRBD1. CDR1 and CDR2 (germline): SGHDT, YYEEEE. This CDR3 has 14 residues. V lost 0 bases to trimming and J lost 6 bases; unmatched junction nucleotides: 3. The DNA of the CDR3 is TGTGCCAGCAGCTTGGCCGGGACAGGGGTCGAGCAGTACTTC. Translation gives CASSLAGTGVEQYF.

The V and J genes are TRBV5-1 and TRBJ1-1; D gene ambiguous. The CDR3 contains 13 residues. Trimming left V 7 bases short and J 5 bases short, with 15 bases between. CDR1 is SGHRS and CDR2 is YFSETQ in the germline V gene. The chain's CDR3 is CASGQAPATEAFF. The CDR3 DNA reads as TGCGCCAGCGGTCAGGCCCCGGCGACTGAAGCTTTCTTT.

The sample holds a few counts of this clone. V usage is TRBV15 and J usage is TRBJ2-5, with TRBD1 as a possible D gene (5 bases). V shed 5 bases and J shed 1 base, with 8 bases lying between them. CDR3 length equals 13 residues. CDR1 is LNHNV, CDR2 YYDKDF, per germline (reference sequence). In DNA form, the CDR3 reads TGTGCCACCAGCGGAAGGGGCCAAGAGACCCAGTACTTC. It is translated as CATSGRGQETQYF.

The chain uses TRBV4-2 and TRBJ2-3; 8 positions match TRBD2. This CDR3 is built from 16 residues. From germline, CDR1 is LGHNA and CDR2 YNFKEQ. V trimming: 0 bases; J trimming: 4 bases; junction bases outside the gene matches: 6. CDR3 coding DNA: TGTGCCAGCAGCCAAGATCCAGCGGGGGAACCAGATACGCAGTATTTT. This encodes CASSQDPAGEPDTQYF.

This chain joins TRBV6-1 and TRBJ1-2; the match to TRBD1 covers 12 bases. The CDR3 consists of 16 residues. V lost 1 base, J lost 2 bases, and 2 bases stayed unmatched. Germline lookup yields CDR1 MNHNS and CDR2 SASEGT. DNA of the CDR3: TGTGCCAGCAGTGAAGTGGGACAGGGGGCGAACTATGGCTACACCTTC. Protein product: CASSEVGQGANYGYTF.

The genes are TRBV4-1 and TRBJ1-1, with D maybe TRBD1 (6 bases). The germline V gene has CDR1 MGHRA and CDR2 YSYEKL. CDR3 length equals 14 residues. The V end was cut by 5 bases, the J end by 0 bases, with 10 bases between. The CDR3 sequence is CASSTTGMNTEAFF. CDR3 DNA sequence: TGCGCCAGCAGCACTACAGGGATGAACACTGAAGCTTTCTTT.